This T cell receptor (beta chain) was documented in a study of blood T cell repertoires in COVID-19. The CDR3 totals 16 residues. From germline, CDR1 is MNHEY and CDR2 SVGAGI. V was clipped by 2 bases and J by 3 bases, with 11 bases between them. Sequencing was performed with immunoSEQ multiplex PCR; in TCRdb, only in-frame clones are kept and a portion is missing. The sample records a few hundred thousand clones, around four fifths being singletons. This TCR was sampled from a man aged 60-69 years who had recovered from COVID-19. Sequencing was done on a sample of peripheral blood. The genes are TRBV6-5 and TRBJ2-6, with TRBD1 as a possible D gene (5 bases). The chain's CDR3 is CASSYRQGNGANVLTF. DNA for the CDR3: TGTGCCAGCAGTTACAGGCAGGGAAATGGGGCCAACGTCCTGACTTTC.